The rows below give T cell receptor beta chains drawn from one sample of a study of blood T cell repertoires in COVID-19. Data came from immunoSEQ multiplex PCR; TCRdb stores just in-frame clones and leaves some out. The table has roughly 77,000 clones, about 88% seen once. Sample: peripheral blood. These receptors originate from a human donor in a cohort sampled during active COVID-19. The CDR3 runs from the conserved cysteine through the conserved F or W. A D gene is named only where the DNA matches it firmly. Clone size, where shown, is once, few, many, or a class for clones that have expanded.

j_call: TRBJ2-1
clone_size: -
d_call: -
v_call: TRBV7-2
cdr3_aa: CASSLDDRSYNEQFF
cdr3_nt: TGTGCCAGCAGCTTAGATGACAGGAGCTACAATGAGCAGTTCTTC

j_call: TRBJ2-5
clone_size: -
d_call: -
v_call: TRBV3-1/TRBV3-2
cdr3_aa: CASSQAMVGEETQYF
cdr3_nt: TGTGCCAGCAGCCAAGCGATGGTAGGGGAAGAGACCCAGTACTTC

j_call: TRBJ2-7
clone_size: -
d_call: TRBD1
v_call: TRBV12-5
cdr3_aa: CASGAVRDRVYEQYF
cdr3_nt: TGTGCTAGTGGTGCCGTCCGGGACAGAGTCTACGAGCAGTACTTC

j_call: TRBJ2-1
clone_size: -
d_call: TRBD2
v_call: TRBV5-4
cdr3_aa: CASSGGTSGRSYNEQFF
cdr3_nt: TGTGCCAGCAGCGGCGGGACTAGCGGGAGATCCTACAATGAGCAGTTCTTC

j_call: TRBJ2-5
clone_size: once
d_call: -
v_call: TRBV6-2/TRBV6-3
cdr3_aa: CASSYLQDQETQYF
cdr3_nt: TGTGCCAGCAGTTACCTGCAGGACCAAGAGACCCAGTACTTC

j_call: TRBJ2-5
clone_size: -
d_call: -
v_call: TRBV4-3
cdr3_aa: CASSQASGQETQYF
cdr3_nt: TGCGCCAGCAGCCAGGCGAGCGGGCAAGAGACCCAGTACTTC

j_call: TRBJ1-1
clone_size: -
d_call: -
v_call: TRBV6-5
cdr3_aa: CATATPDSPEAFF
cdr3_nt: TGTGCCACCGCGACCCCCGACAGCCCTGAAGCTTTCTTT

j_call: TRBJ1-4
clone_size: -
d_call: -
v_call: TRBV6-5
cdr3_aa: CASRSGATNEKLFF
cdr3_nt: TGTGCCAGCAGATCAGGGGCCACTAATGAAAAACTGTTTTTT

j_call: TRBJ2-3
clone_size: -
d_call: TRBD2
v_call: TRBV5-1
cdr3_aa: CASSLEREVDTQYF
cdr3_nt: TGCGCCAGCAGCTTGGAGCGGGAGGTAGATACGCAGTATTTT

j_call: TRBJ2-5
clone_size: -
d_call: -
v_call: TRBV18
cdr3_aa: CASSAYQETQYF
cdr3_nt: TGTGCCAGCTCAGCGTACCAAGAGACCCAGTACTTC

j_call: TRBJ2-4
clone_size: -
d_call: -
v_call: TRBV7-8
cdr3_aa: CASSPLSISTRDIQYF
cdr3_nt: TGTGCCAGCAGCCCGCTGTCGATTTCGACTCGAGACATTCAGTACTTC

j_call: TRBJ2-3
clone_size: -
d_call: -
v_call: TRBV7-2
cdr3_aa: CASSLRGAGTDTQYF
cdr3_nt: TGTGCCAGCAGCTTACGGGGGGCCGGCACAGATACGCAGTATTTT

j_call: TRBJ2-1
clone_size: -
d_call: -
v_call: TRBV7-6
cdr3_aa: CASSLSELNEQFF
cdr3_nt: TGTGCCAGCAGCTTATCTGAACTGAATGAGCAGTTCTTC

j_call: TRBJ1-1
clone_size: -
d_call: -
v_call: TRBV28
cdr3_aa: CASSLFSENTEAFF
cdr3_nt: TGTGCCAGCAGTTTATTCTCAGAGAACACTGAAGCTTTCTTT

j_call: TRBJ2-5
clone_size: -
d_call: -
v_call: TRBV5-1
cdr3_aa: CASSYAMTPQETQYF
cdr3_nt: TGCGCCAGCAGCTACGCCATGACTCCCCAAGAGACCCAGTACTTC

j_call: TRBJ1-1
clone_size: -
d_call: -
v_call: TRBV5-1
cdr3_aa: CASRTAGVNTEAFF
cdr3_nt: TGCGCCAGCAGAACGGCCGGAGTGAACACTGAAGCTTTCTTT

j_call: TRBJ1-2
clone_size: -
d_call: -
v_call: TRBV5-1
cdr3_aa: CASSLVREYGYTF
cdr3_nt: TGCGCCAGCAGCTTGGTGCGGGAATATGGCTACACCTTC

j_call: TRBJ1-6
clone_size: -
d_call: TRBD1
v_call: TRBV5-1
cdr3_aa: CASSSTGTGAPSPLHF
cdr3_nt: TGCGCCAGCAGCTCAACCGGGACAGGGGCGCCTTCACCCCTCCACTTT

j_call: TRBJ1-5
clone_size: -
d_call: -
v_call: TRBV12-3/TRBV12-4
cdr3_aa: CASSPGEQPQHF
cdr3_nt: TGTGCCAGCAGTCCGGGAGAACAGCCCCAGCATTTT

j_call: TRBJ1-1
clone_size: -
d_call: -
v_call: TRBV5-1
cdr3_aa: CASSPIDRQGTEAFF
cdr3_nt: TGCGCCAGCTCCCCTATCGACAGGCAGGGAACTGAAGCTTTCTTT

j_call: TRBJ1-2
clone_size: few
d_call: -
v_call: TRBV4-1
cdr3_aa: CASSQDRGAMYGYTF
cdr3_nt: TGCGCCAGCAGCCAAGACAGGGGCGCGATGTATGGCTACACCTTC

j_call: TRBJ1-1
clone_size: -
d_call: -
v_call: TRBV2
cdr3_aa: CASRLQGFPDTEAFF
cdr3_nt: TGTGCCAGCAGATTACAGGGTTTCCCCGACACTGAAGCTTTCTTT

j_call: TRBJ1-6
clone_size: once
d_call: -
v_call: TRBV7-2
cdr3_aa: CASSLTPDSPLHF
cdr3_nt: TGTGCCAGCAGCTTAACCCCAGATTCACCCCTCCACTTT

j_call: TRBJ2-5
clone_size: -
d_call: TRBD2
v_call: TRBV24-1
cdr3_aa: CATSEASGGARETQYF
cdr3_nt: TGTGCCACCAGTGAGGCTAGCGGGGGGGCGAGAGAGACCCAGTACTTC

j_call: TRBJ1-2
clone_size: once
d_call: TRBD1
v_call: TRBV7-9
cdr3_aa: CASSSPTGGPHGYTF
cdr3_nt: TGTGCCAGCAGCTCCCCGACAGGGGGACCGCATGGCTACACCTTC

j_call: TRBJ2-3
clone_size: -
d_call: TRBD2
v_call: TRBV30
cdr3_aa: CAWKPLAGGSTDTQYF
cdr3_nt: TGTGCCTGGAAGCCGCTAGCGGGGGGGAGCACAGATACGCAGTATTTT